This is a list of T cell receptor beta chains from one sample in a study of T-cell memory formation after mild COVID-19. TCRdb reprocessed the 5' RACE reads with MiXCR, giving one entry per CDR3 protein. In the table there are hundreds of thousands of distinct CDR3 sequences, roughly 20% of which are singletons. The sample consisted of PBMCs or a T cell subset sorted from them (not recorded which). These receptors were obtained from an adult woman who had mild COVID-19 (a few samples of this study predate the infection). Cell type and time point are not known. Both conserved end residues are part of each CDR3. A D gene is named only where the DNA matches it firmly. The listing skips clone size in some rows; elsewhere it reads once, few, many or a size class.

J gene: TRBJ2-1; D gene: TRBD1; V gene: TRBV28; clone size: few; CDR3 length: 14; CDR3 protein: CASSAGTDHNEQFF; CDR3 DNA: TGTGCCAGCAGTGCCGGGACAGACCACAATGAGCAGTTCTTC
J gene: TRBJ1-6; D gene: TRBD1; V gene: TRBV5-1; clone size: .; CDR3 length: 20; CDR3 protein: CASSYSGQGALRSYNSPLHF; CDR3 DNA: TGCGCCAGCAGTTATTCCGGACAGGGGGCCCTAAGGTCCTATAATTCACCCCTCCACTTT
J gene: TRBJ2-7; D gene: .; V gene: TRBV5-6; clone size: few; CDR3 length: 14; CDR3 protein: CASSPVSGVGEQYF; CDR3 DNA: TGTGCCAGCAGCCCCGTGTCGGGGGTCGGAGAGCAGTACTTC
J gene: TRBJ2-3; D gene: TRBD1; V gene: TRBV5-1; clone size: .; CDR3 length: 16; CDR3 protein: CASSLGGGPRGDTQYF; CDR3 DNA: TGCGCCAGCAGCTTGGGAGGGGGCCCCCGCGGAGATACGCAGTATTTT
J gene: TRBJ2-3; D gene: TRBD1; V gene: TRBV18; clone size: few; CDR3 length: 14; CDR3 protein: CASSPTGGRDTQYF; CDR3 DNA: TGTGCCAGCTCACCGACAGGGGGCCGAGATACGCAGTATTTT
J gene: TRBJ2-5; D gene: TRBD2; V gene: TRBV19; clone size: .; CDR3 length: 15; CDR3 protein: CASSIVGTRGETQYF; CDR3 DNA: TGTGCCAGTAGTATCGTCGGGACTAGGGGCGAGACCCAGTACTTC
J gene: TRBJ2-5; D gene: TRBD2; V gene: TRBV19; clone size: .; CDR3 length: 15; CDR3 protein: CASSMAAGEQETQYF; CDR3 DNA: TGTGCCAGTAGTATGGCAGCGGGAGAGCAAGAGACCCAGTACTTC
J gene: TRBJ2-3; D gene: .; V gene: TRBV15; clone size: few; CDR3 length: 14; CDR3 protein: CASQEGGDTDTQYF; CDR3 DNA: TGTGCCAGCCAGGAGGGCGGGGACACAGATACGCAGTATTTT
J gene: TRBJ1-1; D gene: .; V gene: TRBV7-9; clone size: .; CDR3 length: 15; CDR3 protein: CASSLGWGMDTEAFF; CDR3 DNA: TGTGCCAGCAGCTTAGGATGGGGAATGGACACTGAAGCTTTCTTT
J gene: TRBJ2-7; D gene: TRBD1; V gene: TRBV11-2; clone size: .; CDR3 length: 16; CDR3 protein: CASSVDSGTGSYEQYF; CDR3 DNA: TGTGCCAGCAGCGTAGATTCCGGGACAGGATCCTACGAGCAGTACTTC
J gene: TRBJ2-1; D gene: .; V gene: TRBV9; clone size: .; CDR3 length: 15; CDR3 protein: CASSVKTHPDAEQFF; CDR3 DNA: TGTGCCAGCAGCGTGAAGACCCACCCGGACGCTGAGCAGTTCTTC
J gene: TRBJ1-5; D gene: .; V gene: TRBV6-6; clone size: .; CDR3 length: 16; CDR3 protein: CASSYSRADSNQPQHF; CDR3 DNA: TGTGCCAGCAGTTACTCGAGGGCAGACAGCAATCAGCCCCAGCATTTT
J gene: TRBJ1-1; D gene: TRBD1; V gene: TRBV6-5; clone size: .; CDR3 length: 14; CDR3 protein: CASSYGTGRIEAFF; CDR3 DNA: TGTGCCAGCAGTTACGGGACAGGGAGAATAGAAGCTTTCTTT
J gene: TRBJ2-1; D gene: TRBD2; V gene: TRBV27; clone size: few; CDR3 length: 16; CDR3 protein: CASRPLLAGGPDEQFF; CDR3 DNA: TGTGCCAGCAGACCACTCCTAGCGGGGGGGCCGGATGAGCAGTTCTTC
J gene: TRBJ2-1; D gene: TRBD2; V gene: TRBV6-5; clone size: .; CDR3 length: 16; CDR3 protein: CASSYSASGRFYEQFF; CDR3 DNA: TGTGCCAGCAGTTACTCGGCTAGCGGGAGATTTTATGAGCAGTTCTTC
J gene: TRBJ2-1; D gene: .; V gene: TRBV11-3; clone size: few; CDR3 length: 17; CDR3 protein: CASSLEGGQGSYNEQFF; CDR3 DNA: TGTGCCAGCAGCTTAGAAGGTGGGCAGGGCTCCTACAATGAGCAGTTCTTC
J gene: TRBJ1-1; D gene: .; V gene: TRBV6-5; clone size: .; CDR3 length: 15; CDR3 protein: CASSEGQSMNTEAFF; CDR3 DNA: TGTGCCAGCAGTGAAGGACAGTCCATGAACACTGAAGCTTTCTTT
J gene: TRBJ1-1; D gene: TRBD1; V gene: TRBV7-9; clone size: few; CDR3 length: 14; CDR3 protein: CASSPTGSGTEAFF; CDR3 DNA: TGTGCCAGCAGCCCGACAGGGTCGGGCACTGAAGCTTTCTTT
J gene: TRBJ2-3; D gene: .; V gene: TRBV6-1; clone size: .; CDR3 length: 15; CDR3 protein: CASSEWGEVRDTQYF; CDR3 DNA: TGTGCCAGCAGTGAATGGGGGGAGGTCAGGGATACGCAGTATTTT
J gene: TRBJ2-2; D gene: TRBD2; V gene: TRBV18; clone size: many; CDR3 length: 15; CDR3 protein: CASSARTSGTGELFF; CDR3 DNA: TGTGCCAGCTCAGCCCGGACTAGCGGTACCGGGGAGCTGTTTTTT
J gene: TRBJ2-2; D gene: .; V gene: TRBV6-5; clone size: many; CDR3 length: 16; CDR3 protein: CASSYSDPGWTGELFF; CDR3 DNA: TGTGCCAGCAGTTACTCTGACCCTGGATGGACCGGGGAGCTGTTTTTT
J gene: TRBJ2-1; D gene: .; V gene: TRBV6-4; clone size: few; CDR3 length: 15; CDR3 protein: CASSHSIGSTVEQFF; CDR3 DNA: TGTGCCAGCAGTCACAGTATAGGTTCTACGGTTGAGCAGTTCTTC
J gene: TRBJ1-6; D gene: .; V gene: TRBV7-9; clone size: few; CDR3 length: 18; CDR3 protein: CASSSLPGETLSNSPLHF; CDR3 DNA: TGTGCCAGCAGCTCCCTCCCCGGGGAAACGCTAAGTAATTCACCCCTCCACTTT
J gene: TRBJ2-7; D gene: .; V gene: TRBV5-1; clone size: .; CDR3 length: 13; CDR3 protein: CASSLAAGNEQYF; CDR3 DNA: TGCGCCAGCAGCTTGGCGGCAGGGAACGAGCAGTACTTC
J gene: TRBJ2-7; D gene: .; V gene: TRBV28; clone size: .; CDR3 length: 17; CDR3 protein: CASSFALLGERSYEQYF; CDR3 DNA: TGTGCCAGCAGTTTCGCTCTCCTAGGGGAGCGAAGCTACGAGCAGTACTTC
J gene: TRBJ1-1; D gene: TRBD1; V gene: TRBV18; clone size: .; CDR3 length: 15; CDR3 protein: CASSPLGQRNTEAFF; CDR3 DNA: TGTGCCAGCTCACCGCTGGGACAGCGGAACACTGAAGCTTTCTTT
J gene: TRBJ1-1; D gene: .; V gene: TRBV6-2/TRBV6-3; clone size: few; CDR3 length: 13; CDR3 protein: CASEGQLNTEAFF; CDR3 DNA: TGTGCCAGCGAGGGGCAGTTGAACACTGAAGCTTTCTTT
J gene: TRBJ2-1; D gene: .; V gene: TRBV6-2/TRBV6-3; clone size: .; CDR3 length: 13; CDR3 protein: CASSYGGYWEQFF; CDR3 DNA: TGTGCCAGCAGTTACGGGGGGTACTGGGAGCAGTTCTTC
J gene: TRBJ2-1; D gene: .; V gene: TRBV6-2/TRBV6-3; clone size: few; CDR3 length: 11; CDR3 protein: CASSRGAEQFF; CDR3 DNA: TGTGCCAGCAGCAGAGGGGCTGAGCAGTTCTTC
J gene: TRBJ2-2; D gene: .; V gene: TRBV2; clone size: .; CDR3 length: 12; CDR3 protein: CASRYNTGELFF; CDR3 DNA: TGTGCCAGCAGATATAACACCGGGGAGCTGTTTTTT
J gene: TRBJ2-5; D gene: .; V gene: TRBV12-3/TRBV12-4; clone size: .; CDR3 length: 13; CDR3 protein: CASSFRGVETQYF; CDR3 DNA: TGTGCCAGCAGTTTCAGGGGAGTGGAGACCCAGTACTTC
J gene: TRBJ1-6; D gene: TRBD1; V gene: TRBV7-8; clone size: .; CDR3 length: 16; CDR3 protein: CASSPLPGQGMIPLHF; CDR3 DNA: TGTGCCAGCAGCCCACTACCGGGACAGGGGATGATCCCCCTCCACTTT
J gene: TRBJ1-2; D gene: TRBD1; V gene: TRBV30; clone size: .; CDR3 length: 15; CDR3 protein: CARGDGDRGRYGYTF; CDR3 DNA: TGTGCCCGAGGCGACGGGGACAGAGGTAGGTATGGCTACACCTTC
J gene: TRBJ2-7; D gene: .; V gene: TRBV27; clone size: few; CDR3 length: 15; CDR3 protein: CASSLWGGRSYEQYF; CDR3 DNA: TGTGCCAGCAGTCTGTGGGGGGGGCGCAGCTACGAGCAGTACTTC
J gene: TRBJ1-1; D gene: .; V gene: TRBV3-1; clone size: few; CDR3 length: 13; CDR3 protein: CASSQGGFTEAFF; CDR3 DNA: TGTGCCAGCAGCCAAGGGGGGTTCACTGAAGCTTTCTTT
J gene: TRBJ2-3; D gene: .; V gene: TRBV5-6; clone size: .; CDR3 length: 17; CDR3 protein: CASSNRRGAHVGDTQYF; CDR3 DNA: TGTGCCAGCAGCAATAGACGGGGGGCGCATGTGGGAGATACGCAGTATTTT
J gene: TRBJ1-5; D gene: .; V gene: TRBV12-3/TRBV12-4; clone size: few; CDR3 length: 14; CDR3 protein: CASSFETGVQPQHF; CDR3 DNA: TGTGCCAGCAGTTTTGAAACGGGGGTCCAGCCCCAGCATTTT
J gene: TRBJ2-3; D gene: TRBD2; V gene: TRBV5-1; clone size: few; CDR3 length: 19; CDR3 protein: CASSAGLAGGQLRTDTQYF; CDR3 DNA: TGCGCCAGCAGCGCGGGACTAGCGGGAGGCCAACTCCGCACAGATACGCAGTATTTT
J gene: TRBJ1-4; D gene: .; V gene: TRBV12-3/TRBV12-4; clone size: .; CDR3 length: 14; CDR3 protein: CASSWGMGDEKLFF; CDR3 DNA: TGTGCCAGCAGTTGGGGAATGGGGGATGAAAAACTGTTTTTT
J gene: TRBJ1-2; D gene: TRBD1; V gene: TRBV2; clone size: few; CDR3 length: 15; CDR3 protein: CASRARGQGSYGYTF; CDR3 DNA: TGTGCCAGCAGGGCTCGGGGACAGGGCTCCTATGGCTACACCTTC
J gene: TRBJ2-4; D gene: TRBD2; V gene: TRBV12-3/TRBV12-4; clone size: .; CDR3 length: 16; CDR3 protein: CASSRGLARDKNIQYF; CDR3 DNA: TGTGCCAGTTCCAGGGGACTAGCGAGGGACAAAAACATTCAGTACTTC
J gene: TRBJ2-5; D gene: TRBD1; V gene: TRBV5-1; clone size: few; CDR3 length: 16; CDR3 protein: CASSQTPTGGQETQYF; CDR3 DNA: TGCGCCAGCAGTCAAACGCCCACAGGGGGCCAGGAGACCCAGTACTTC
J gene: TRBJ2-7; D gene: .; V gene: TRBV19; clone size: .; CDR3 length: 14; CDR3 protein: CASSTQPNSHEQYF; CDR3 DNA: TGTGCCAGTAGTACCCAACCCAACAGCCACGAGCAGTACTTC
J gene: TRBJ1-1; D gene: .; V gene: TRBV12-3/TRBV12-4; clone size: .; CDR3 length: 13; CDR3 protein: CASRMRRDTEALF; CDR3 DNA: TGTGCCAGCAGGATGAGACGGGACACTGAAGCTTTATTT
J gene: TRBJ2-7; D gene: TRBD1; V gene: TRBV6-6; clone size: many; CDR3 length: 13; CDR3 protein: CASRDRGPYEQYF; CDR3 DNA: TGTGCCAGCAGGGACAGGGGGCCCTACGAGCAGTACTTC
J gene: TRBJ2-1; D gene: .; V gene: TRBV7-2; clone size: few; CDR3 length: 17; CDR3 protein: CASSKRPRGWGYNEQFF; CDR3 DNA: TGTGCCAGCAGCAAACGCCCCCGGGGTTGGGGTTACAATGAGCAGTTCTTC
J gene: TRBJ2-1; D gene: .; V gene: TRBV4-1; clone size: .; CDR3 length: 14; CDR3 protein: CASSPPGAGTEQFF; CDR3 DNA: TGCGCCAGCAGCCCACCCGGAGCCGGGACAGAGCAGTTCTTC
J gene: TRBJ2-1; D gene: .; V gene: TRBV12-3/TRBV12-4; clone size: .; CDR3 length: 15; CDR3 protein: CASSLGGFPYNEQFF; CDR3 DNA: TGTGCCAGCTCCCTTGGCGGATTCCCCTACAATGAGCAGTTCTTC
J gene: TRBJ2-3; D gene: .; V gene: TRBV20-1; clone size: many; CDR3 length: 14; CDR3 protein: CSALAGQPLDTQYF; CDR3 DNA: TGCAGTGCTTTAGCGGGACAGCCCCTAGATACGCAGTATTTT
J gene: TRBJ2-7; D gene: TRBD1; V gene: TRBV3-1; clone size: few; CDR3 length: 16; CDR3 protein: CASSYTGGYFRGEQYF; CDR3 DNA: TGTGCCAGCAGCTATACAGGGGGCTATTTTCGAGGCGAGCAGTACTTC
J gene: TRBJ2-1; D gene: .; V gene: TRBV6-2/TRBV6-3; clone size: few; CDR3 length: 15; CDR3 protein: CASSLLRSSYNEQFF; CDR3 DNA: TGTGCCAGCAGTTTACTGAGGAGCTCCTACAATGAGCAGTTCTTC